This TCR beta chain is from a study of CD8 T cells in ankylosing spondylitis. Library preparation for TCR beta used quantitative 5'-RACE with molecular barcodes. TCRdb fed the 5' RACE reads into MiXCR, producing one record per CDR3 protein. The sample carries roughly 700,000 distinct CDR3 sequences, under 20% recorded once. Turning to this clonotype: Its antigen is unidentified.

Study findings and constraints: Clones linked with disease were CD8+ and fairly uncommon in the peripheral blood. The study identified a TCR beta motif of eight highly homologous variants that appeared characteristic of ankylosing spondylitis blood.

The V segment lost 0 bases and the J segment 7 bases; nucleotides outside the gene matches: 17. The CDR3 is made up of 17 amino acids. The V gene's germline CDR1 is DFQATT and CDR2 SNEGSKA (reference sequence). The chain recombines TRBV20-1 with TRBJ2-5, with 7 positions matching TRBD2. What was sequenced was blood, either unsorted or a sorted T cell fraction (not recorded which). The source of this sequence is a male donor with ankylosing spondylitis. CDR3 nucleotides: TGCAGTGCTAGAGACCCCCTTACCGTCGGACTAGTTGGGACCCAGTACTTC. This codes for CSARDPLTVGLVGTQYF.